Detailed here is one T cell receptor beta chain. Its target is unknown. Trimming stripped 1 base from V and 2 bases from J, with 12 bases between. There are 15 residues in the CDR3. The germline gives CDR1 LGHNA, CDR2 YNFKEQ. The sample originates from a study of cytomegalovirus exposure and HLA in healthy donors. It was with 60 Vbeta and 13 Jbeta primers that the PCR ran. Assay used: immunoSEQ multiplex PCR; TCRdb lists only in-frame clones, some missing. Of some 210,000 clones listed, roughly 80% were seen once; the top ten hold approximately 2%. Findings and caveats of the study: Later work found most CMV-associated TCR beta chains apparently HLA-restricted. Researchers reported that three CMV-associated chains were confirmed in vitro as CMV antigen-specific. Immune exposure information comprised only CMV serostatus.

The chain links TRBV4-2 to TRBJ2-7, with D possibly matching TRBD2 (6 bases). The specimen sequenced was PBMCs. The receptor comes from a woman in her 30s in good health and CMV-seropositive. The CDR3, as DNA: TGTGCCAGCAGCCAAGCAACCGCGGGAACCTACGAGCAGTACTTC. Its translation is CASSQATAGTYEQYF.